The present TCR beta chain was sequenced within a study of T-cell memory formation after mild COVID-19. With constant-segment primers, 5'RACE yielded cDNA libraries of TCR alpha and TCR beta that carried sample barcodes and UMIs. From the 5' RACE reads, TCRdb called clonotypes with MiXCR, one entry per CDR3 protein. Found here are hundreds of thousands of distinct CDR3 sequences, over 15% of them singletons; the top ten hold 22%. Concerning this clonotype: Its antigen remains unknown.

Study-level findings and limits: A second wave expanding day 15 to 37 was CD4+-biased; contracting clones were balanced. CD4+ contracting clones were found mainly in CM and EM, and CD8+ ones in EMRA. Memory cells collected pre-infection included some clones that later responded, suggesting cross-reactive memory joined.

The CDR3 length is 15 residues. The trim removed 3 bases at V and 7 bases at J, leaving 8 bases unmatched. This sequence originates from a man between 18 and 29 years old who had mild COVID-19 (a few samples of this study predate the infection). Cell type and time point are not known. Sequenced material: PBMCs or a T cell subset sorted from them (not recorded which). The chain employs TRBV12-3 or TRBV12-4 and TRBJ2-3; 9 bases are shared with TRBD2. CDR3 region: CASSFSSSGENTQYF. CDR3 DNA sequence: TGTGCCAGCAGTTTTTCCTCTAGCGGGGAAAATACGCAGTATTTT.